This T cell receptor (beta chain) was documented in a study of shared clonotypes between healthy human individuals. Study information: Researchers assigned three CD4 naive, three CD4 memory, two CD8 naive and one CD8 memory plate to each donor.

Sequencing used immunoSEQ multiplex PCR; TCRdb keeps in-frame clones, though not all of them. The sample has 550,000 to 850,000 clones, around two thirds seen once. The J segment lost 4 bases and the V segment lost 3 bases, leaving 4 bases of the junction unmatched. Germline values: CDR1 SGHRS, CDR2 YFSETQ. The CDR3 length is 14 residues. This clone was counted ten times or more. Other DNA sequences within the sample encode an identical CDR3. Into CD45RA+ naive and CD45RA-negative memory subsets, the CD4+ cells were split. This TCR came from a woman aged 25 to 39 in good health. Source material: memory CD4+ T cells sorted from blood. Subset denoted: CD45RA-negative fraction. V gene TRBV5-1 combines with J gene TRBJ1-3; 7 bases are shared with TRBD1. The CDR3, as DNA: TGCGCCAGCAGCTGGGGGACAGAAGGAAACACCATATATTTT. It is translated as CASSWGTEGNTIYF.